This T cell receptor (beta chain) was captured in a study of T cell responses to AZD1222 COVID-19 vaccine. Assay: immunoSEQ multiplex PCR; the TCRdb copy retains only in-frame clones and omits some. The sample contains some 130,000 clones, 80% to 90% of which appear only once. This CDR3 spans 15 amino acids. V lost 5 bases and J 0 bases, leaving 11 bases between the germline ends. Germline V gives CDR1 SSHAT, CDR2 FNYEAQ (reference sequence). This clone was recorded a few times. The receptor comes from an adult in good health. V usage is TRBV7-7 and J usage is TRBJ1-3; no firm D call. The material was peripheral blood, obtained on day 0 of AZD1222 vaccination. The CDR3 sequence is CASSPAGSSGNTIYF. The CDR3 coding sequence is TGTGCCAGCAGCCCAGCGGGCAGCTCTGGAAACACCATATATTTT.